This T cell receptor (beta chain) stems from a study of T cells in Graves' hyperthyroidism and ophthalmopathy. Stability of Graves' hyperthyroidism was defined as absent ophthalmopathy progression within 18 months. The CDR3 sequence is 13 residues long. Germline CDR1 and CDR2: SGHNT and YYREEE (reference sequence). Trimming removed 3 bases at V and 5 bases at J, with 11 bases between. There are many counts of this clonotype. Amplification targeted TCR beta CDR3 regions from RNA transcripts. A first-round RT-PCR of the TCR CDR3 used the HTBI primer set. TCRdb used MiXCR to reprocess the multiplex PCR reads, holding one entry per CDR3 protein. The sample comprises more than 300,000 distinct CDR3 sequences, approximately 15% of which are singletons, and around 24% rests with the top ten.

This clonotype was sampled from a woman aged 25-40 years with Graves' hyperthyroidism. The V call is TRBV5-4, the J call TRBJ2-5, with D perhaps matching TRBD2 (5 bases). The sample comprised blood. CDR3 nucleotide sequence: TGTGCCAGCAGCTATCCCGGGATGGAGACCCAGTACTTC. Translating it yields CASSYPGMETQYF.